Sequencing of this T cell receptor beta chain was carried out in a study of blood T cell repertoires in COVID-19. After removal of 2 bases from V and 9 bases from J, the junction contained 8 bases not matched to a gene. There are 16 residues in the CDR3. Germline lookup yields CDR1 KGHSH and CDR2 LQKENI. Using immunoSEQ multiplex PCR, the repertoire was profiled, and TCRdb retains in-frame clones only, with some absent. The table records 160,000 or so clones, around 83% of them present only once. Among Cohort 3 donors, those recovered had two negative PCRs, clearance, or symptom resolution. The chain uses TRBV18 and TRBJ2-1; 12 nucleotides align to TRBD2. The source of this sequence is a man aged 50 to 59 who had recovered from COVID-19. The source material was PBMCs or T cells enriched from blood (not recorded which). Here the CDR3 reads CASSPRASGGATEQFF. The CDR3 DNA reads as TGTGCCAGCTCACCAAGGGCTAGCGGGGGGGCCACTGAGCAGTTCTTC.